The 30 T cell receptor beta chains presented below share a single source sample, sequenced in a study of cytotoxic CD8 clonotypes in ibrutinib-treated CLL. Profiling relied on immunoSEQ multiplex PCR, and the TCRdb table lists in-frame clones only, not all of them. Seen here are about 250,000 clones, roughly 70% observed once, and the top ten hold 15% to 19%. The source was PBMCs, collected after 24 months of ibrutinib treatment. These receptors were collected from a human donor with chronic lymphocytic leukemia.

V gene TRBV2 combines with J gene TRBJ2-5, with 12 bases aligning to TRBD1. J lost 5 bases, V lost 5 bases, and 6 bases had no gene match. This CDR3 spans 15 amino acids. In germline, CDR1 is SNHLY, CDR2 FYNNEI. The CDR3 loop is CASSKGQGAGETQYF. In DNA, the CDR3 is TGTGCCAGCAGTAAGGGACAGGGGGCAGGGGAGACCCAGTACTTC.

V gene TRBV7-9 combines with J gene TRBJ2-7; D is perhaps TRBD1 or TRBD2 (5 bases each). The CDR3 is 15 residues long. Germline lookup yields CDR1 SEHNR and CDR2 FQNEAQ (reference sequence). The germline V and J ends were trimmed by 4 bases and 1 base, with 14 bases remaining between them. The chain's CDR3 is CASSSPGRTSYEQYF. CDR3 nucleotides: TGTGCCAGCAGCTCCCCGGGACGGACTTCCTACGAGCAGTACTTC.

Only one count was recorded for this clone. This chain links TRBV11-2 with TRBJ2-3; TRBD2 matches at 7 bases. The germline CDR1 and CDR2 sequences are SGHAT and FQNNGV. V lost 3 bases, J lost 0 bases, and 3 bases stayed unmatched. This CDR3 has 15 amino acids. The CDR3 coding sequence is TGTGCCAGCAGCTTGGTGGGAGGGAGCACAGATACGCAGTATTTT. Protein product: CASSLVGGSTDTQYF. Based on the CDR3 plus reference TRBV11-2 and TRBJ2-3, the full variable domain is EAGVAQSPRYKIIEKRQSVAFWCNPISGHATLYWYQQILGQGPKLLIQFQNNGVVDDSQLPKDRFSAERLKGVDSTLKIQPAKLEDSAVYLCASSLVGGSTDTQYFGPGTRLTVL.

The V and J genes are TRBV19 and TRBJ1-2; D possibly corresponds to TRBD1 (5 bases). CDR3 size: 12 residues. Germline V CDR1 and CDR2: LNHDA, SQIVND (reference sequence). Trimming removed 5 bases from V and 4 bases from J, with 8 bases in between. This chain's CDR3 is CASSRQSYGYTF. The CDR3 DNA is TGTGCCAGTAGTCGACAGAGCTATGGCTACACCTTC.

In its sample, this clone was seen once. The chain employs TRBV5-1 and TRBJ2-5; tentatively, D is TRBD2 (5 bases). The CDR3 is made up of 13 amino acids. V lost 4 bases, J lost 4 bases, and 11 bases lay in between. The germline V gene has CDR1 SGHRS and CDR2 YFSETQ. The CDR3 nucleotides are TGCGCCAGCAGCGGCGCGGAGGCAGAGACCCAGTACTTC. Its protein is CASSGAEAETQYF.

J is TRBJ1-5 and V is TRBV5-1; D unresolved. Germline loops: CDR1 SGHRS, CDR2 YFSETQ. V was cut by 0 bases and J by 2 bases, with 6 bases left in between. The CDR3 runs 14 residues. CDR3 residues: CASSLGNGNQPQHF. The CDR3 nucleotides read TGCGCCAGCAGCTTGGGAAATGGCAATCAGCCCCAGCATTTT.

The J gene is TRBJ2-1, the V gene TRBV30; 7 bases fit TRBD2. The CDR3 is 16 amino acids. J was trimmed by 0 bases and V by 3 bases; bases with no gene match: 8. Germline CDR1 and CDR2: GTSNPN and SVGIG (reference sequence). The CDR3 DNA sequence: TGTGCCTGGAGCCCTGGACCGGGGGGCTCCTACAATGAGCAGTTCTTC. It encodes CAWSPGPGGSYNEQFF.

The chain joins TRBV29-1 to TRBJ1-5; D is possibly TRBD1 (6 bases). The CDR3 has 14 amino acids. The V gene lost 1 base and the J gene lost 4 bases, with 11 bases spanning the gap. Per the germline V gene, CDR1 is SQVTM and CDR2 is ANQGSEA. The CDR3 protein is CSVEVGGGNQPQHF. The CDR3 nucleotides are TGCAGCGTTGAAGTAGGAGGGGGAAATCAGCCCCAGCATTTT. The complete variable domain, with remaining parts taken from reference TRBV29-1 and TRBJ1-5, reads SAVISQKPSRDICQRGTSLTIQCQVDSQVTMMFWYRQQPGQSLTLIATANQGSEATYESGFVIDKFPISRPNLTFSTLTVSNMSPEDSSIYLCSVEVGGGNQPQHFGDGTRLSIL.

This clone was seen only a few times. In DNA form, the CDR3 reads TGCGCCAGCAGCCAAGACCCGCGGGGGGTTTTTGGAAACACCATATATTTT. Its protein is CASSQDPRGVFGNTIYF. The chain joins TRBV4-3 to TRBJ1-3; D may be TRBD1 (5 bases). The CDR3 runs 17 residues. Germline V gene sequence: CDR1 LGHNA, CDR2 YSLEER. Trimming left V 0 bases short and J 3 bases short, with 15 bases between.

A remark on this clone: The sample contains more than one DNA sequence encoding this CDR3. The chain combines TRBV7-8 with TRBJ2-3; D call uncertain. The CDR3 has 15 amino acids. CDR1 is SGHVS, CDR2 FQNEAQ, per germline. The germline V and J ends were trimmed by 1 base and 0 bases, with 8 bases remaining between them. As DNA, the CDR3 is TGTGCCAGCAGCTTAGACGGTACTAGCACAGATACGCAGTATTTT. This gives the protein CASSLDGTSTDTQYF.

The CDR3 DNA follows: TGTGCCATCAGTGGTAGCACAGATACGCAGTATTTT. It codes for CAISGSTDTQYF. This chain links TRBV10-3 with TRBJ2-3; D gene unclear. With 4 bases removed from V and 0 bases from J, the gap between germline ends came to 2 bases. The CDR3 runs to 12 residues. The germline V gene has CDR1 ENHRY and CDR2 SYGVKD.

The chain carries TRBV7-3 and TRBJ2-1; unclear D gene. The germline V gene has CDR1 SGHTA and CDR2 FQGTGA. The V gene lost 4 bases and the J gene lost 5 bases, with 9 bases spanning the gap. The CDR3 runs to 13 residues. The CDR3 spells CASSSTEDNEQFF. DNA for the CDR3: TGTGCCAGCAGCTCCACTGAAGACAATGAGCAGTTCTTC.

The chain combines TRBV10-1 with TRBJ2-7; the D gene is possibly TRBD1 (5 bases). This CDR3 has 11 residues. Trimming took 6 bases from V and 4 from J, leaving 7 bases between them. Germline loops: CDR1 WNHNN, CDR2 SYGVQD (reference sequence). As DNA, the CDR3 is TGCGCCAGCAGCGCAGGGTACGAGCAGTACTTC. Residues: CASSAGYEQYF.

In the case of this clone: This clone may be a read error of a much larger clone one base away. Distinct nucleotide sequences in the sample also encode this CDR3. The genes are TRBV7-3 and TRBJ1-1; D is uncertain. V lost 0 bases and J lost 0, with 2 bases in between. This CDR3 region has 13 residues. Germline loops: CDR1 SGHTA, CDR2 FQGTGA. The CDR3 loop reads CASSLTVNTEAFF. In DNA form, the CDR3 reads TGTGCCAGCAGCTTAACCGTGAACACTGAAGCTTTCTTT.

This clone was counted once. The chain carries TRBV19 and TRBJ1-1, with a tentative D call TRBD1 (6 bases). CDR3 length: 14 residues. Trimming took off 6 bases at V and 4 bases at J, with 15 bases between the two ends. Germline V gene lookup returns CDR1 LNHDA and CDR2 SQIVND (reference sequence). DNA of the CDR3: TGTGCCAGTAGATTACAGGGCAGGGCCACTGAAGCTTTCTTT. This encodes CASRLQGRATEAFF.

This sequence joins TRBV19 and TRBJ1-5; the D gene is possibly TRBD1 (5 bases). V was trimmed by 5 bases and J by 2 bases, leaving 13 bases between them. The germline V gene has CDR1 LNHDA and CDR2 SQIVND (reference sequence). The CDR3 loop spans 15 amino acids. CDR3 amino acids: CASSQQGAGNQPQHF. DNA of the CDR3: TGTGCCAGTAGTCAGCAAGGGGCTGGCAATCAGCCCCAGCATTTT.

The gene calls are TRBV9 and TRBJ2-7; 7 bases line up with TRBD1. Trimming at V came to 3 bases and at J to 3 bases, leaving 0 bases not matched to a gene. Germline-derived CDR1 and CDR2 are SGDLS and YYNGEE. CDR3 size: 12 residues. CDR3 coding DNA: TGTGCCAGCAGCGGACAGGGCTACGAGCAGTACTTC. It specifies CASSGQGYEQYF.

The gene calls are TRBV11-1 and TRBJ1-5; D is possibly TRBD1 (6 bases). Germline values: CDR1 SGHAT, CDR2 FQDESV (reference sequence). The CDR3 loop spans 13 amino acids. V was pared by 0 bases and J by 6 bases, with 6 bases between. The CDR3 DNA reads TGTGCCAGCAGCTTAGCACAGGGTCAGCCCCAGCATTTT. Translation: CASSLAQGQPQHF. Full variable domain (outside the CDR3, taken from reference TRBV11-1 and TRBJ1-5): EAEVAQSPRYKITEKSQAVAFWCDPISGHATLYWYRQILGQGPELLVQFQDESVVDDSQLPKDRFSAERLKGVDSTLKIQPAELGDSAMYLCASSLAQGQPQHFGDGTRLSIL.

The chain recombines TRBV28 with TRBJ1-2; 8 bases are a match to TRBD1. The V gene end was trimmed by 8 bases and the J gene end by 10 bases; junction bases not matched to a gene: 9. The germline V gene encodes CDR1 MDHEN and CDR2 SYDVKM. This CDR3 is 12 amino acids long. The CDR3: CASVRTGFVYTF. CDR3 in DNA: TGTGCCAGCGTTAGGACAGGGTTTGTCTACACCTTC.

This clone was found once. The genes are TRBV19 and TRBJ1-2, with a weak D call TRBD1 (6 bases). Germline assignment: CDR1 LNHDA and CDR2 SQIVND (reference sequence). The CDR3 loop spans 16 amino acids. The ends were cut back, 7 bases at V and 1 base at J, with 19 bases in the middle. Here the CDR3 reads CASNTGQTLFNYGYTF. The CDR3 DNA reads TGTGCCAGTAACACAGGACAGACATTATTTAACTATGGCTACACCTTC.

The chain employs TRBV1 and TRBJ2-5. TRBV1 is listed as a pseudogene. The CDR3 runs to 16 residues. This chain's CDR3 is CTSSQDNGTADETQYF. The CDR3 bases are TGCACCAGCAGCCAAGATAACGGGACCGCTGACGAGACCCAGTACTTC.

The chain uses TRBV11-2 and TRBJ2-3, with D unresolved. Germline lookup yields CDR1 SGHAT and CDR2 FQNNGV. Trimming took 7 bases from V and 6 from J, leaving 17 bases between them. This CDR3 is built from 14 residues. The DNA of the CDR3 is TGTGCCAGCACCCACCTTGGGCTGATGGATACGCAGTATTTT. Its protein is CASTHLGLMDTQYF.

The V gene is TRBV28, the J gene TRBJ2-2; the D is unclear. The germline gives CDR1 MDHEN, CDR2 SYDVKM. This CDR3 is built from 11 residues. The germline V and J ends were trimmed by 5 bases and 5 bases, with 3 bases remaining between them. The CDR3 is CASSTTGELFF. DNA for the CDR3: TGTGCCAGCAGTACTACCGGGGAGCTGTTTTTT. The variable domain in full, with the rest retrieved from reference TRBV28 and TRBJ2-2, is DVKVTQSSRYLVKRTGEKVFLECVQDMDHENMFWYRQDPGLGLRLIYFSYDVKMKEKGDIPEGYSVSREKKERFSLILESASTNQTSMYLCASSTTGELFFGEGSRLTVL.

The chain is built from TRBV5-1 and TRBJ2-3; tentative D call: TRBD1 (5 bases). CDR3 length equals 18 residues. Trimming shortened V by 0 bases and J by 0 bases, and 17 bases separated the two germline ends. Germline CDR1 and CDR2: SGHRS and YFSETQ. The CDR3 is CASSLARTRPSSTDTQYF. In nucleotides, the CDR3 is TGCGCCAGCAGCTTGGCCAGGACAAGGCCGTCTAGCACAGATACGCAGTATTTT. The complete variable domain, with remaining parts taken from reference TRBV5-1 and TRBJ2-3, reads KAGVTQTPRYLIKTRGQQVTLSCSPISGHRSVSWYQQTPGQGLQFLFEYFSETQRNKGNFPGRFSGRQFSNSRSEMNVSTLELGDSALYLCASSLARTRPSSTDTQYFGPGTRLTVL.

V and J are TRBV7-6 and TRBJ1-1; a possible D gene is TRBD1 (5 bases). The CDR3 consists of 16 residues. In germline, CDR1 is SGHVS, CDR2 FNYEAQ. Trimming cost V 5 bases and J 1 base, with 17 bases left between them. The CDR3 here is CASSTPRGAGNTEAFF. The CDR3 coding sequence is TGTGCCAGCAGCACACCTCGAGGGGCAGGGAACACTGAAGCTTTCTTT.

This clone was seen only a few times. Other DNA sequences in this sample translate to the same CDR3. The V gene is TRBV30, the J gene TRBJ1-4; 10 bases are shared with TRBD1. V lost 0 bases and J lost 6; bases outside the gene matches: 4. The CDR3 has 15 residues. Germline lookup yields CDR1 GTSNPN and CDR2 SVGIG (reference sequence). CDR3 in amino acids: CAWSVLGTGDEKLFF. CDR3 in DNA: TGTGCCTGGAGTGTACTCGGGACAGGGGATGAAAAACTGTTTTTT. Full variable domain (rest looked up from reference TRBV30 and TRBJ1-4): SQTIHQWPATLVQPVGSPLSLECTVEGTSNPNLYWYRQAAGRGLQLLFYSVGIGQISSEVPQNLSASRPQDRQFILSSKKLLLSDSGFYLCAWSVLGTGDEKLFFGSGTQLSVL.

The chain has TRBV11-2 and TRBJ1-3; D is ambiguous. V was trimmed by 0 bases and J by 0 bases, leaving 6 bases between them. This CDR3 is 15 amino acids long. From germline, CDR1 is SGHAT and CDR2 FQNNGV. The CDR3 bases are TGTGCCAGCAGCTTAGATCCGGTCTCTGGAAACACCATATATTTT. Protein product: CASSLDPVSGNTIYF.

The chain recombines TRBV28 with TRBJ1-2; 8 positions match TRBD1. The germline V gene encodes CDR1 MDHEN and CDR2 SYDVKM. Losses at the gene ends were 6 bases for V and 2 bases for J; bases not matched to a gene: 5. The CDR3 is 14 amino acids. As DNA, the CDR3 is TGTGCCAGCAGAAAGCAGGGGGCCAACTATGGCTACACCTTC. This encodes CASRKQGANYGYTF.

The chain combines TRBV25-1 with TRBJ1-2; 10 nucleotides agree with TRBD1. This CDR3 contains 17 residues. Germline values: CDR1 MGHDK, CDR2 SYGVNS. The V and J ends lost 6 bases and 1 base, in that order; junction bases with no gene match: 11. CDR3 loop: CASRTTGTGAVNYGYTF. The CDR3 DNA follows: TGTGCCAGCAGGACAACCGGGACAGGGGCCGTTAACTATGGCTACACCTTC.

In its sample, this clone was seen once. The CDR3 here is CSASTSGSNTGELFF. In DNA form, the CDR3 reads TGCAGCGCGTCGACTAGCGGGAGTAACACCGGGGAGCTGTTTTTT. V usage is TRBV29-1 and J usage is TRBJ2-2; TRBD2 agrees at 12 bases. J lost 2 bases, V lost 7 bases, and 5 bases had no gene match. The CDR3 contains 15 residues. Germline V CDR1 and CDR2: SQVTM, ANQGSEA.